A single sample is the source of the 6 T cell receptor beta chains below, sequenced in a study of blood T cell repertoires in COVID-19. The data were produced by immunoSEQ multiplex PCR, yet TCRdb's version contains in-frame clones alone and is incomplete. The table shows about 340,000 clones, with roughly 89% occurring only once. The specimen was peripheral blood. Receptors originate from a woman between 18 and 29 years old who had recovered from COVID-19.

This clone was recorded once. The chain couples TRBV7-9 to TRBJ1-6, with D possibly being TRBD1 (5 bases). Trimming took off 7 bases at V and 0 bases at J, with 16 bases between the two ends. Germline V gene lookup returns CDR1 SEHNR and CDR2 FQNEAQ (reference sequence). The CDR3 is made up of 17 amino acids. CDR3 sequence (DNA): TGTGCCAGCACCATGGCCGGGGGACGCTCCTATAATTCACCCCTCCACTTT. It translates to CASTMAGGRSYNSPLHF. The whole variable domain, filled in from reference TRBV7-9 and TRBJ1-6, reads DTGVSQNPRHKITKRGQNVTFRCDPISEHNRLYWYRQTLGQGPEFLTYFQNEAQLEKSRLLSDRFSAERPKGSFSTLEIQRTEQGDSAMYLCASTMAGGRSYNSPLHFGNGTRLTVT.

V and J are TRBV6-6 and TRBJ2-5; D remains unclear. This CDR3 is 14 amino acids long. Germline-derived CDR1 and CDR2 are MNHNY and SVGAGI (reference sequence). The V gene lost 3 bases and the J gene lost 1 base, with 9 bases spanning the gap. DNA for the CDR3: TGTGCCAGCAGTTATTGGGCAGCCCAAGAGACCCAGTACTTC. Its protein product is CASSYWAAQETQYF.

The chain uses TRBV20-1 and TRBJ2-3; 9 positions match TRBD2. Germline V CDR1 and CDR2: DFQATT, SNEGSKA (reference sequence). This CDR3 region has 14 residues. The trim removed 3 bases at V and 7 bases at J, leaving 8 bases unmatched. CDR3 sequence: CSASDSGSPNTQYF. The CDR3 coding sequence is TGCAGTGCTAGTGATAGCGGGAGCCCGAATACGCAGTATTTT.

The J gene is TRBJ1-1, the V gene TRBV12-3 or TRBV12-4; D unresolved. This CDR3 has 13 amino acids. The V gene lost 5 bases and the J gene lost 11 bases, with 18 bases spanning the gap. The CDR3 sequence: CASSTDTIGGAFF. The CDR3 coding sequence is TGTGCCAGCAGTACAGACACCATAGGCGGGGCTTTCTTT.

The rearrangement joins TRBV29-1 to TRBJ2-3; 7 positions match TRBD2. This CDR3 is built from 16 residues. The V gene's germline CDR1 is SQVTM and CDR2 ANQGSEA. V dropped 5 bases and J dropped 0; count of bases not matched to a gene: 11. The CDR3 DNA is TGCAGCGTTAACTCGGAGCGGGATAGGAGCACAGATACGCAGTATTTT. As protein: CSVNSERDRSTDTQYF.

This clone occurred once. This rearrangement joins TRBV11-3 to TRBJ2-3, with a weak D call TRBD1 (6 bases). This CDR3 is 15 amino acids long. V was pared by 5 bases and J by 4 bases, with 16 bases between. CDR1 is SGHNT, CDR2 YENEEA, per germline. In nucleotides, the CDR3 is TGTGCCAGCAGCCCTCCCCCACAGGGCCCAGATACGCAGTATTTT. This translates into CASSPPPQGPDTQYF.